Shown below are 31 T cell receptor beta chains from a single sample sequenced in a study of OX40 agonist ivuxolimab in advanced cancers. Produced via immunoSEQ multiplex PCR; TCRdb's table is partial and in-frame only. Of about 19,000 clones detected, approximately 71% appear once; the ten largest clones hold about 12%. The specimen was CD4+ or CD8+ T cells sorted from blood, collected in a trial of the OX40 agonist ivuxolimab. These receptors came from an adult with an advanced solid tumor such as melanoma, head and neck, liver or kidney cancer.

The chain joins TRBV28 to TRBJ2-7; 7 bases fit TRBD1. V shed 8 bases, J shed 0 bases, and the junction held 4 bases outside the gene matches. Germline values: CDR1 MDHEN, CDR2 SYDVKM. The CDR3 consists of 13 residues. The CDR3 region is CASRDSSSYEQYF. The CDR3 DNA is TGTGCCAGCCGGGACAGTAGCTCCTACGAGCAGTACTTC.

The chain employs TRBV28 and TRBJ2-1; D gene unclear. In germline, CDR1 is MDHEN, CDR2 SYDVKM. The CDR3 is 14 amino acids. The ends were cut back, 2 bases at V and 7 bases at J, with 12 bases in the middle. This chain's CDR3 is CASSLLVRVNEQFF. Here the CDR3 DNA reads TGTGCCAGCAGTTTACTAGTTAGAGTGAATGAGCAGTTCTTC.

The V and J genes are TRBV27 and TRBJ2-1, with D unresolved. Germline CDR1 MNHEY, CDR2 SMNVEV (reference sequence). Trimming stripped 3 bases from V and 1 base from J, with 7 bases between. There are 14 residues in the CDR3. The CDR3 DNA reads as TGTGCCAGCAGTTTTATGGGATCCTACAATGAGCAGTTCTTC. It translates to CASSFMGSYNEQFF.

The chain recombines TRBV7-9 with TRBJ2-2; no firm D call. The germline V and J ends were trimmed by 3 bases and 6 bases, with 8 bases remaining between them. The germline gives CDR1 SEHNR, CDR2 FQNEAQ (reference sequence). This CDR3 region has 13 residues. The CDR3 DNA is TGTGCCAGCAGCTTGGAACATTCCGGGGAGCTGTTTTTT. Translated: CASSLEHSGELFF.

This clone was detected only once. This sequence joins TRBV6-6 and TRBJ1-1, with D unresolved. V lost 2 bases, J lost 7 bases, and 11 bases lay in between. Looked up from germline, CDR1 is MNHNY and CDR2 is SVGAGI (reference sequence). CDR3 length: 13 residues. The CDR3 loop reads CASSYGQDYEAFF. In DNA form, the CDR3 reads TGTGCCAGCAGTTACGGGCAGGACTATGAAGCTTTCTTT.

The chain couples TRBV27 to TRBJ2-1, with D uncertain. V lost 4 bases to trimming and J lost 7 bases, with 11 bases between them. Germline assignment: CDR1 MNHEY and CDR2 SMNVEV (reference sequence). CDR3 length equals 13 residues. The CDR3 is CASSSLNWNEQFF. CDR3 in DNA: TGTGCCAGCAGTTCGTTAAATTGGAATGAGCAGTTCTTC.

The gene calls are TRBV6-6 and TRBJ1-2; no clear D. CDR1 is MNHNY, CDR2 SVGAGI, per germline (reference sequence). The CDR3 spans 13 residues. Trimming removed 6 bases from V and 8 bases from J, with 16 bases in between. This chain's CDR3 is CASSPGPVQGYTF. CDR3 sequence (DNA): TGTGCCAGCAGCCCCGGGCCGGTACAGGGCTACACCTTC.

V usage is TRBV19 and J usage is TRBJ2-1; no definite D call. Trimming cost V 3 bases and J 6 bases, with 6 bases left between them. Germline assignment: CDR1 LNHDA and CDR2 SQIVND (reference sequence). The CDR3 spans 12 residues. CDR3 residues: CASSINSNEQFF. In nucleotides, the CDR3 is TGTGCCAGTAGTATCAATAGCAATGAGCAGTTCTTC.

The chain is built from TRBV7-8 and TRBJ1-1, with D tentatively TRBD1 (5 bases). There are 14 residues in the CDR3. From germline, CDR1 is SGHVS and CDR2 FQNEAQ. Between the trimmed V and J ends, which lost 1 base and 5 bases, there was a span of 11 bases. In nucleotides, the CDR3 is TGTGCCAGCAGCTTAGGTGGGGGAGGGACTGAAGCTTTCTTT. Translating it yields CASSLGGGGTEAFF. Together with reference TRBV7-8 and TRBJ1-1, the CDR3 gives the full variable domain: GAGVSQSPRYKVAKRGQDVALRCDPISGHVSLFWYQQALGQGPEFLTYFQNEAQLDKSGLPSDRFFAERPEGSVSTLKIQRTQQEDSAVYLCASSLGGGGTEAFFGQGTRLTVV.

This clone was detected only once. The gene calls are TRBV9 and TRBJ2-1; 7 nucleotides agree with TRBD2. The germline CDR1 and CDR2 sequences are SGDLS and YYNGEE. This CDR3 is built from 16 residues. The trim removed 0 bases at V and 5 bases at J, leaving 8 bases unmatched. CDR3 loop: CASSVGGGETNNEQFF. Here the CDR3 DNA reads TGTGCCAGCAGCGTAGGTGGGGGGGAGACCAACAATGAGCAGTTCTTC.

The chain employs TRBV7-2 and TRBJ2-5; D is undetermined. The CDR3 consists of 12 residues. Between the trimmed V and J ends, which lost 1 base and 3 bases, there was a span of 3 bases. Germline assignment: CDR1 SGHTA and CDR2 FQGNSA. The CDR3 here is CASSLGEETQYF. Written as DNA, the CDR3 is TGTGCCAGCAGCTTAGGGGAAGAGACCCAGTACTTC.

This clone was recorded only once. The rearrangement links TRBV27 to TRBJ2-7; 8 nucleotides align to TRBD2. The length of the CDR3 is 14 residues. CDR1 and CDR2 (germline): MNHEY, SMNVEV (reference sequence). The V and J ends lost 3 bases and 1 base, in that order; junction bases with no gene match: 2. CDR3 region: CASSFSGRSYEQYF. CDR3 coding DNA: TGTGCCAGCAGTTTCAGCGGGAGATCCTACGAGCAGTACTTC.

The J gene is TRBJ2-7, the V gene TRBV6-1, with 8 bases matching TRBD1. The V and J ends lost 1 base and 6 bases, in that order; junction bases with no gene match: 11. This CDR3 is built from 16 residues. CDR1 and CDR2 (germline): MNHNS, SASEGT. The CDR3, as DNA: TGTGCCAGCAGTGAAGGCCTTGGGACAGGTCGTCTCGAGCAGTACTTC. It encodes CASSEGLGTGRLEQYF.

The chain employs TRBV7-8 and TRBJ1-5; D possibly corresponds to TRBD1 (6 bases). Deletions cut 7 bases from V and 6 bases from J, with 22 bases between. Germline V lookup: CDR1 SGHVS, CDR2 FQNEAQ. This CDR3 is 16 amino acids long. Here the CDR3 reads CASTENRGGVGQPQHF. The CDR3 region has the DNA TGTGCCAGCACCGAAAATAGGGGGGGGGTAGGTCAGCCCCAGCATTTT.

The V gene is TRBV10-3, the J gene TRBJ1-1; D call uncertain. The CDR3 runs 13 residues. CDR1 and CDR2 (germline): ENHRY, SYGVKD. V was pared by 11 bases and J by 0 bases, with 13 bases between. The CDR3 loop is CASEPSLNTEAFF. The CDR3 DNA follows: TGTGCCTCGGAGCCCTCCCTGAACACTGAAGCTTTCTTT.

This clone was seen only once. J is TRBJ2-2 and V is TRBV27; D uncertain. Germline V lookup: CDR1 MNHEY, CDR2 SMNVEV (reference sequence). Trimming took 6 bases from V and 6 from J, leaving 20 bases between them. CDR3 length: 16 residues. CDR3 region: CASSGRLNPTPGELFF. The CDR3, as DNA: TGTGCCAGCAGCGGAAGACTGAATCCTACCCCCGGGGAGCTGTTTTTT.

The chain links TRBV5-5 to TRBJ2-5, with 11 bases lining up with TRBD1. The CDR3 spans 15 residues. Per the germline V gene, CDR1 is SGHKS and CDR2 is YYEKEE (reference sequence). V lost 5 bases to trimming and J lost 5 bases; unmatched junction nucleotides: 8. DNA for the CDR3: TGTGCCAGCAGTTACTGGACAGGGGGCAGGGAGACCCAGTACTTC. Its protein is CASSYWTGGRETQYF.

The chain combines TRBV6-6 with TRBJ2-7, with D unresolved. V lost 8 bases to trimming and J lost 3 bases, with 5 bases between them. CDR1 and CDR2 from the germline V gene are MNHNY and SVGAGI (reference sequence). The CDR3 is made up of 10 amino acids. The CDR3 protein is CASGVYEQYF. The CDR3 coding sequence is TGTGCCAGCGGGGTCTACGAGCAGTACTTC.

The chain is built from TRBV19 and TRBJ2-3, with D perhaps TRBD1 (5 bases). The CDR3 contains 11 residues. Germline CDR1 reads LNHDA; CDR2 reads SQIVND (reference sequence). V gave up 11 bases and J gave up 1 base, with 7 bases separating them. Here the CDR3 reads CAQQGTDTQYF. The CDR3 region has the DNA TGTGCCCAACAGGGCACAGATACGCAGTATTTT.

CDR3 protein: CASRTGQGASRTELFF. The CDR3 DNA follows: TGTGCCAGCCGAACGGGACAGGGGGCGTCTCGTACGGAGCTGTTTTTT. J is TRBJ2-2 and V is TRBV7-2; 12 bases agree with TRBD1. Trimming at V came to 8 bases and at J to 10 bases, leaving 14 bases not matched to a gene. The CDR3 loop spans 16 amino acids. Per the germline V gene, CDR1 is SGHTA and CDR2 is FQGNSA.

The CDR3 nucleotides read TGTGCCAGCAGTTTAGGCACTAGCGGGAGGACAGATACGCAGTATTTT. Protein: CASSLGTSGRTDTQYF. The chain is built from TRBV27 and TRBJ2-3, with TRBD2 matching over 12 bases. Germline trimming cut 2 bases from V and 3 bases from J; bases unmatched to any gene: 3. The germline CDR1 and CDR2 sequences are MNHEY and SMNVEV (reference sequence). This CDR3 spans 16 amino acids.

V usage is TRBV2 and J usage is TRBJ2-1, with 10 bases that match TRBD1. This CDR3 spans 15 amino acids. The V and J ends lost 7 bases and 8 bases, in that order; junction bases with no gene match: 11. The germline gives CDR1 SNHLY, CDR2 FYNNEI. This CDR3 reads CASTHSGQGTHEQFF. The CDR3 DNA is TGTGCCAGCACCCATTCGGGACAGGGGACCCATGAGCAGTTCTTC.

J is TRBJ2-2 and V is TRBV7-9, with no clear D. Per germline, CDR1 SEHNR and CDR2 FQNEAQ (reference sequence). This CDR3 has 12 residues. V lost 4 bases to trimming and J lost 9 bases, with 9 bases between them. The CDR3 here is CASSWSVRELFF. CDR3 nucleotide sequence: TGTGCCAGCAGCTGGTCGGTCCGGGAGCTGTTTTTT.

The chain carries TRBV5-1 and TRBJ1-3; D is ambiguous. V lost 0 bases and J lost 0, with 10 bases in between. The CDR3 runs 16 residues. Germline V gene data show CDR1 as SGHRS and CDR2 as YFSETQ. CDR3 region: CASSLGWAYSGNTIYF. Written as DNA, the CDR3 is TGCGCCAGCAGCTTGGGGTGGGCTTACTCTGGAAACACCATATATTTT.

This clone was observed once. The chain is built from TRBV5-6 and TRBJ2-3; no reliable D call. Germline CDR1 is SGHDT and CDR2 is YYEEEE. Trimming pared 1 base from V and 5 bases from J, leaving 5 bases between. The CDR3 is made up of 12 amino acids. The CDR3 reads CASSLQGDTQYF. DNA for the CDR3: TGTGCCAGCAGCTTGCAAGGAGATACGCAGTATTTT.

The chain recombines TRBV9 with TRBJ2-1, with D possibly called TRBD1 or TRBD2 (5 bases each). V was clipped by 0 bases and J by 4 bases, with 8 bases between them. CDR1 is SGDLS, CDR2 YYNGEE, per germline. The CDR3 runs to 14 residues. Here the CDR3 reads CASSVGGKYNEQFF. CDR3 in DNA: TGTGCCAGCAGCGTAGGGGGGAAATACAATGAGCAGTTCTTC.

The V and J genes are TRBV6-6 and TRBJ2-1; 10 bases align to TRBD2. With 10 bases clipped from V and 4 bases from J, the junction kept 4 bases outside the gene matches. The CDR3 spans 13 residues. Germline V gene sequence: CDR1 MNHNY, CDR2 SVGAGI (reference sequence). This CDR3 reads CATTSGDYNEQFF. CDR3 sequence (DNA): TGTGCCACTACTAGCGGGGATTACAATGAGCAGTTCTTC.

The chain links TRBV6-5 to TRBJ2-2, with a possible D match to TRBD1 (6 bases). CDR3 length: 14 residues. The V and J ends lost 3 bases and 4 bases respectively, with 9 bases between them. The germline V gene has CDR1 MNHEY and CDR2 SVGAGI. The DNA for the CDR3 is TGTGCCAGCAGTTATACAGGGCCCACCGGGGAGCTGTTTTTT. This translates into CASSYTGPTGELFF.

To note about this clone: The junction departs from the called germline gene at one end, perhaps through a read error. CDR3 region: CASSLCSQSSYNEQFF. Here the CDR3 DNA reads TGTGCTAGCAGCTTATGCAGCCAGAGCTCCTACAATGAGCAGTTCTTC. The chain recombines TRBV7-7 with TRBJ2-1; no clear D. The germline V gene encodes CDR1 SSHAT and CDR2 FNYEAQ (reference sequence). The CDR3 length is 16 residues.

The chain employs TRBV9 and TRBJ2-5; D is perhaps TRBD2 (6 bases). Trimming removed 0 bases from V and 4 bases from J, with 13 bases in between. CDR1 and CDR2 (germline): SGDLS, YYNGEE. The CDR3 has 15 residues. CDR3 sequence reads: CASSVGQGGVETQYF. Here the CDR3 DNA reads TGTGCCAGCAGCGTAGGGCAGGGAGGTGTAGAGACCCAGTACTTC.

In this sample, this clone turned up a few times. The chain combines TRBV4-1 with TRBJ2-3; no clear D. From germline, CDR1 is MGHRA and CDR2 YSYEKL. V was pared by 4 bases and J by 3 bases, with 14 bases between. This CDR3 comprises 15 residues. The CDR3 nucleotides read TGCGCCAGCAGCCTTTCATTGGTAGAAACAGATACGCAGTATTTT. Translation: CASSLSLVETDTQYF.